Below are 19 T cell receptor beta chains sequenced from a single sample in a study of shared clonotypes between healthy human individuals. The data were produced by immunoSEQ multiplex PCR, yet TCRdb's version contains in-frame clones alone and is incomplete. Of approximately 470,000 clones detected, 81% appear once; the ten largest clones hold more than 9.5%. Source material: PBMCs. These receptors originate from a woman between 40 and 50 years old in good health. Some clones in this sample may be carry-over from other donors' samples.

With respect to this clone: The likely explanation is a read error, given a far larger clone one base away. The same CDR3 is also encoded by other DNA sequences in this sample. CDR3 bases: TGTGCCAGCAGTTTTGGAGGATACGGTAATGAAAAACTGTTTTTT. Encoded protein: CASSFGGYGNEKLFF. This chain connects TRBV28 to TRBJ1-4; D is unresolved. The V end was cut by 3 bases, the J end by 4 bases, with 12 bases between. Germline CDR1 reads MDHEN; CDR2 reads SYDVKM. The length of the CDR3 is 15 residues.

Worth noting for this clone: A far larger clone is just one base off, so this is likely a read error. The chain employs TRBV28 and TRBJ1-2; the D gene is possibly TRBD1 (5 bases). Trimming pared 3 bases from V and 5 bases from J, leaving 13 bases between. Germline loops: CDR1 MDHEN, CDR2 SYDVKM. CDR3 length: 14 residues. The CDR3 reads CASSLGDAPYGYTF. The CDR3 DNA is TGTGCCAGCAGTTTGGGGGACGCCCCGTATGGCTACACCTTC.

The gene calls are TRBV2 and TRBJ1-1, with unresolved D. Trimming cost V 6 bases and J 2 bases, with 10 bases left between them. This CDR3 is built from 13 residues. Germline CDR1 is SNHLY and CDR2 is FYNNEI. Here the CDR3 DNA reads TGTGCCAGCAGGCCCCTACCTAACACTGAAGCTTTCTTT. Encoded protein: CASRPLPNTEAFF.

The chain carries TRBV5-5 and TRBJ2-7, with 7 bases lining up with TRBD1. Germline V CDR1 and CDR2: SGHKS, YYEKEE (reference sequence). Trimming at V came to 7 bases and at J to 3 bases, leaving 10 bases not matched to a gene. This CDR3 contains 14 residues. The CDR3 spells CASGRLQGVYEQYF. The CDR3 DNA sequence: TGTGCCAGCGGCCGCCTTCAGGGGGTCTACGAGCAGTACTTC.

This clone was counted between two and nine times. This may be a read error, as it is one base from a much larger clone. The chain recombines TRBV5-5 with TRBJ2-5, with D perhaps TRBD1 (6 bases). CDR1 and CDR2 from the germline V gene are SGHKS and YYEKEE (reference sequence). This CDR3 region has 13 residues. The CDR3 spells CASSLGGQETKYF. CDR3 bases: TGTGCCAGCAGCTTGGGGGGACAAGAGACCAAGTACTTC.

This chain joins TRBV7-9 and TRBJ2-3; TRBD2 agrees at 8 bases. The CDR3 has 17 residues. Trimming took 4 bases from V and 1 from J; bases not matched to a gene: 10. CDR1 is SEHNR, CDR2 FQNEAQ, per germline (reference sequence). CDR3 in DNA: TGTGCCAGCAGCTCGCCGGGAGGGGCATCGGGCACAGATACGCAGTATTTT. Its protein product is CASSSPGGASGTDTQYF. The whole variable domain, filled in from reference TRBV7-9 and TRBJ2-3, reads DTGVSQNPRHKITKRGQNVTFRCDPISEHNRLYWYRQTLGQGPEFLTYFQNEAQLEKSRLLSDRFSAERPKGSFSTLEIQRTEQGDSAMYLCASSSPGGASGTDTQYFGPGTRLTVL.

This clone appeared once. This likely came from a read error, as a far larger clone is one base away. Different DNA sequences within this sample yield the same CDR3. This chain connects TRBV7-9 to TRBJ1-2, with D possibly being TRBD1 (6 bases). The CDR3 is 18 amino acids. Germline CDR1 and CDR2: SEHNR and FQNEAQ (reference sequence). The CDR3 DNA sequence: TGTGCCAGCAGCTTTTTTAGACAGGCGGCTACTCGGAACTATGGCTACACATTC. Translated, it gives CASSFFRQAATRNYGYTF.

The chain combines TRBV28 with TRBJ1-3; 10 bases are shared with TRBD1. Germline CDR1 reads MDHEN; CDR2 reads SYDVKM. This CDR3 has 16 amino acids. Trimming took 6 bases from V and 3 from J; bases not matched to a gene: 8. The CDR3 loop reads CASSSSGTGDGNTIYF. The CDR3 DNA is TGTGCCAGCAGCTCTTCCGGGACAGGGGATGGAAACACCATATATTTT. Full variable domain (outside the CDR3, taken from reference TRBV28 and TRBJ1-3): DVKVTQSSRYLVKRTGEKVFLECVQDMDHENMFWYRQDPGLGLRLIYFSYDVKMKEKGDIPEGYSVSREKKERFSLILESASTNQTSMYLCASSSSGTGDGNTIYFGEGSWLTVV.

This clone was detected only a few times. J is TRBJ1-1 and V is TRBV29-1; TRBD1 might be the D (5 bases). CDR3 length: 11 residues. CDR1 and CDR2 from the germline V gene are SQVTM and ANQGSEA. The CDR3 loop is CRGDLNTEAFF. CDR3 bases: TGCAGAGGGGATCTGAACACTGAAGCTTTCTTT.

The chain has TRBV6-5 and TRBJ2-1; D is possibly TRBD2 (5 bases). Germline-derived CDR1 and CDR2 are MNHEY and SVGAGI. The CDR3 has 14 residues. Trimming shortened V by 2 bases and J by 5 bases, and 10 bases separated the two germline ends. This chain's CDR3 is CASSYISGDNEQFF. The DNA for the CDR3 is TGTGCCAGCAGTTACATCTCCGGGGACAATGAGCAGTTCTTC.

This rearrangement joins TRBV7-2 to TRBJ2-5; a weak D match, TRBD1 (6 bases). Per the germline V gene, CDR1 is SGHTA and CDR2 is FQGNSA. V was pared by 5 bases and J by 4 bases, with 14 bases between. The CDR3 has 14 residues. DNA for the CDR3: TGTGCCAGCAGCCTCGGACTGGGGGCAGAGACCCAGTACTTC. As protein: CASSLGLGAETQYF.

Points on this clone: This likely came from a read error, as a far larger clone is one base away. The genes are TRBV10-3 and TRBJ1-1; D is uncertain. Germline CDR1 is ENHRY and CDR2 is SYGVKD. This CDR3 has 13 amino acids. V lost 10 bases, J lost 2 bases, and 14 bases lay in between. The CDR3 sequence: CASNPSGNTEAFF. The CDR3 DNA sequence: TGTGCCAGCAACCCTTCAGGAAACACTGAAGCTTTCTTT.

The J gene is TRBJ2-3, the V gene TRBV5-4; D is undetermined. The CDR3 spans 12 residues. The V and J ends lost 4 bases and 0 bases respectively, with 3 bases between them. Germline CDR1 SGHNT, CDR2 YYREEE (reference sequence). CDR3 nucleotides: TGTGCCAGCAGCGATAGCACAGATACGCAGTATTTT. Translating it yields CASSDSTDTQYF. Together with reference TRBV5-4 and TRBJ2-3, the CDR3 gives the full variable domain: ETGVTQSPTHLIKTRGQQVTLRCSSQSGHNTVSWYQQALGQGPQFIFQYYREEENGRGNFPPRFSGLQFPNYSSELNVNALELDDSALYLCASSDSTDTQYFGPGTRLTVL.

The CDR3 is CASSFGLAGGHNEQFF. CDR3 DNA sequence: TGTGCCAGCAGCTTTGGACTAGCGGGAGGTCATAATGAGCAGTTCTTC. The V call is TRBV7-7, the J call TRBJ2-1; TRBD2 matches at 14 bases. The CDR3 consists of 16 residues. Germline V gives CDR1 SSHAT, CDR2 FNYEAQ (reference sequence). The V segment lost 3 bases and the J segment 7 bases; nucleotides outside the gene matches: 5.

V gene TRBV7-8 combines with J gene TRBJ2-1; D ambiguous. Per the germline V gene, CDR1 is SGHVS and CDR2 is FQNEAQ. This CDR3 comprises 15 residues. V gave up 2 bases and J gave up 1 base, with 9 bases separating them. CDR3 in DNA: TGTGCCAGCAGCTTACATCAGGCTTCCTACAATGAGCAGTTCTTC. Translated, it gives CASSLHQASYNEQFF.

The chain uses TRBV10-2 and TRBJ2-7, with D possibly being TRBD1 (6 bases). This CDR3 is 12 amino acids long. Germline V lookup: CDR1 WSHSY, CDR2 SAAADI. V lost 2 bases, J lost 6 bases, and 8 bases lay in between. For the CDR3, the DNA is TGCGCCAGCAGTGAGCAGGGGACCGAGCAGTACTTC. Translating it yields CASSEQGTEQYF.

The chain combines TRBV5-1 with TRBJ2-7; D remains ambiguous. Germline V gene data show CDR1 as SGHRS and CDR2 as YFSETQ. The CDR3 is made up of 14 amino acids. Deletions cut 0 bases from V and 2 bases from J, with 9 bases between. The CDR3 DNA follows: TGCGCCAGCAGCTTGGCGGCGCCCACCTACGAGCAGTACTTC. This sequence encodes CASSLAAPTYEQYF. Variable domain in full (rest from reference TRBV5-1 and TRBJ2-7): KAGVTQTPRYLIKTRGQQVTLSCSPISGHRSVSWYQQTPGQGLQFLFEYFSETQRNKGNFPGRFSGRQFSNSRSEMNVSTLELGDSALYLCASSLAAPTYEQYFGPGTRLTVT.

With regard to this clone: The likely explanation is a read error, given a far larger clone one base away. This sequence joins TRBV5-1 and TRBJ2-3; tentative D call: TRBD1 (6 bases). Germline V lookup: CDR1 SGHRS, CDR2 YFSETQ. The CDR3 has 14 residues. V was shortened by 2 bases and J by 6 bases, with 13 bases between the two germline ends. CDR3: CASSFSLQGDTQYF. The CDR3 DNA is TGCGCCAGCAGCTTTAGTCTACAGGGTGATACGCAGTATTTT.

Details on this clone: The same CDR3 is also encoded by other DNA sequences in this sample. V and J are TRBV6-5 and TRBJ2-7; D might be TRBD2 (6 bases). Germline lookup yields CDR1 MNHEY and CDR2 SVGAGI. CDR3 length: 13 residues. With 6 bases removed from V and 2 bases from J, the gap between germline ends came to 11 bases. For the CDR3, the DNA is TGTGCCAGCAGCCGTGCGGGGACCTACGAGCAGTACTTC. It codes for CASSRAGTYEQYF.